The 17 T cell receptor beta chains below were found in one sample sequenced in a study of sequential checkpoint blockade in melanoma. Profiled with immunoSEQ multiplex PCR; TCRdb holds only in-frame clones, not every one. The sample shows 6,500 to 8,500 clones, less than 65% of them seen only once. Treatment: randomized to nivolumab then ipilimumab (arm A) or the reverse (arm B). Specimen: CD8+ T cells sorted from blood (inferred from file names), collected from a patient given nivolumab and ipilimumab in sequence. The receptors shown here come from a human donor with melanoma.

This chain connects TRBV19 to TRBJ2-7; 10 nucleotides agree with TRBD2. The length of the CDR3 is 14 residues. The V and J ends lost 5 bases and 6 bases, in that order; junction bases with no gene match: 7. Germline CDR1 reads LNHDA; CDR2 reads SQIVND (reference sequence). The CDR3 coding sequence is TGTGCCAGTAGTTTCCCCGGACTAGCGGCCGAGCAGTACTTC. This codes for CASSFPGLAAEQYF.

The rearrangement uses TRBV11-3 and TRBJ2-7, with 8 bases lining up with TRBD1. Germline CDR1 is SGHNT and CDR2 is YENEEA. Germline trimming cut 3 bases from V and 5 bases from J; bases unmatched to any gene: 3. The CDR3 totals 13 residues. CDR3 bases: TGTGCCAGCAGCTTCACGACAGGGGACGAGCAGTACTTC. Amino acids: CASSFTTGDEQYF.

This clone was found once. J is TRBJ1-6 and V is TRBV4-1, with D perhaps matching TRBD1 (5 bases). Germline lookup yields CDR1 MGHRA and CDR2 YSYEKL. V was pared by 0 bases and J by 8 bases, with 11 bases between. The CDR3 loop spans 15 amino acids. The CDR3: CASSQDQGAYSPLHF. The CDR3 DNA follows: TGCGCCAGCAGCCAAGATCAAGGGGCCTATTCACCCCTCCACTTT.

The chain employs TRBV2 and TRBJ2-7; TRBD2 might be the D (6 bases). Germline values: CDR1 SNHLY, CDR2 FYNNEI. Trimming took off 8 bases at V and 6 bases at J, with 14 bases between the two ends. The CDR3 totals 12 residues. CDR3 sequence (DNA): TGTGCCAGCCGGGGGATGCGCCCCGAGCAGTACTTC. Protein sequence: CASRGMRPEQYF.

The chain combines TRBV10-2 with TRBJ1-5, with a tentative D call TRBD1 (6 bases). Germline values: CDR1 WSHSY, CDR2 SAAADI. The CDR3 is made up of 15 amino acids. V was trimmed by 6 bases and J by 4 bases, leaving 16 bases between them. The CDR3 here is CASSLSGTLNQPQHF. Written as DNA, the CDR3 is TGCGCCAGCAGCCTATCCGGGACACTAAATCAGCCCCAGCATTTT.

CDR3 bases: TGCGCCAGCAGCTTCAATGTCCACGAGCAGTACTTC. Translated, it gives CASSFNVHEQYF. This rearrangement joins TRBV5-1 to TRBJ2-7; D gene uncertain. The CDR3 is 12 residues long. CDR1 is SGHRS and CDR2 is YFSETQ in the germline V gene. The V end was cut by 2 bases, the J end by 5 bases, with 8 bases between.

J is TRBJ2-7 and V is TRBV19; TRBD1 is a possible D gene (7 bases). This CDR3 comprises 15 residues. The germline V gene has CDR1 LNHDA and CDR2 SQIVND (reference sequence). Deletions cut 5 bases from V and 4 bases from J, with 18 bases between. CDR3 loop: CASSYGGGAGYEQYF. CDR3 bases: TGTGCCAGTAGTTACGGAGGGGGCGCGGGATACGAGCAGTACTTC.

J is TRBJ1-1 and V is TRBV7-3; D possibly corresponds to TRBD1 (5 bases). The CDR3 has 15 amino acids. Germline V gives CDR1 SGHTA, CDR2 FQGTGA. Trimming pared 4 bases from V and 2 bases from J, leaving 14 bases between. The CDR3 DNA is TGTGCCAGCAGCTCCATGGGAGGGGCAAACACTGAAGCTTTCTTT. This codes for CASSSMGGANTEAFF.

The rearrangement links TRBV9 to TRBJ2-2; tentatively, D is TRBD2 (5 bases). V lost 3 bases and J 6 bases, leaving 15 bases between the germline ends. The CDR3 extends over 15 amino acids. Germline V CDR1 and CDR2: SGDLS, YYNGEE. CDR3 DNA: TGTGCCAGCAGCGAGGAGGCATCGAGAGCCGGGGAGCTGTTTTTT. It is translated as CASSEEASRAGELFF.

This rearrangement joins TRBV23-1 to TRBJ2-7, with D possibly matching TRBD1 (6 bases). TRBV23-1 is sorted into the ORF group, with uncertain function. The ends were cut back, 2 bases at V and 3 bases at J, with 26 bases in the middle. The CDR3 extends over 19 amino acids. Here the CDR3 DNA reads TGCGCCAGCAGTCAACACCTTGACAGGTCCGAAACCTCCCTCTACGAGCAGTACTTC. This encodes CASSQHLDRSETSLYEQYF.

The J gene is TRBJ1-5, the V gene TRBV15; D gene unclear. V lost 1 base and J lost 0, with 7 bases in between. Looked up from germline, CDR1 is LNHNV and CDR2 is YYDKDF (reference sequence). This CDR3 has 15 amino acids. CDR3 residues: CATSRVGYSNQPQHF. The CDR3 coding sequence is TGTGCCACCAGCAGAGTGGGCTATAGCAATCAGCCCCAGCATTTT.

The chain combines TRBV9 with TRBJ1-5, with a tentative D call TRBD1 (6 bases). Germline-derived CDR1 and CDR2 are SGDLS and YYNGEE. Trimming pared 6 bases from V and 2 bases from J, leaving 21 bases between. The CDR3 has 17 residues. The CDR3 DNA is TGTGCCAGCACTCTATTGGGAGGGGGGGGAGGCAATCAGCCCCAGCATTTT. It encodes CASTLLGGGGGNQPQHF.

The J gene is TRBJ2-7, the V gene TRBV7-9; tentatively, D is TRBD2 (5 bases). This CDR3 region has 16 residues. The V gene's germline CDR1 is SEHNR and CDR2 FQNEAQ (reference sequence). V lost 5 bases and J 0 bases, leaving 17 bases between the germline ends. The CDR3 loop is CASSRIGPGSSYEQYF. Here the CDR3 DNA reads TGTGCCAGCAGCAGGATCGGACCGGGGTCCTCCTACGAGCAGTACTTC.

The chain couples TRBV5-5 to TRBJ1-1, with a weak D call TRBD1 (5 bases). The V end was cut by 2 bases, the J end by 8 bases, with 7 bases between. From germline, CDR1 is SGHKS and CDR2 YYEKEE (reference sequence). This CDR3 comprises 11 residues. The DNA for the CDR3 is TGTGCCAGCAGCTTTGGACAAGAAGCTTTCTTT. Protein product: CASSFGQEAFF.

The chain uses TRBV7-2 and TRBJ1-6; D call uncertain. The length of the CDR3 is 16 residues. The V gene's germline CDR1 is SGHTA and CDR2 FQGNSA. Deletions cut 1 base from V and 3 bases from J, with 10 bases between. This CDR3 is CASSLGSRHYNSPLHF. The CDR3 DNA follows: TGTGCCAGCAGCTTAGGTTCGAGACACTATAATTCACCCCTCCACTTT.

This chain uses TRBV4-2 with TRBJ1-3, with no clear D. The ends were cut back, 1 base at V and 0 bases at J, with 10 bases in the middle. The germline V gene has CDR1 LGHNA and CDR2 YNFKEQ. The CDR3 totals 16 residues. The CDR3 sequence: CASSQGQLDSGNTIYF. Written as DNA, the CDR3 is TGTGCCAGCAGCCAAGGGCAACTAGACTCTGGAAACACCATATATTTT.

V gene TRBV29-1 combines with J gene TRBJ1-5, with a tentative D call TRBD1 (5 bases). The CDR3 has 15 residues. Per the germline V gene, CDR1 is SQVTM and CDR2 is ANQGSEA. The CDR3 here is CRVAGFRVGNQPQHF. CDR3 coding DNA: TGCAGAGTAGCAGGGTTCAGGGTGGGCAATCAGCCCCAGCATTTT.